These 17 T cell receptor beta chains came from one sample sequenced in a study of PD-L1 blockade in urothelial cancer. Specified time point: pretreatment peripheral blood. Some clones are missing from TCRdb's copy, which holds only in-frame ones; the method was immunoSEQ multiplex PCR. Seen here are fewer than 40,000 clones, 91% observed once, and the top ten hold about 11%. The sequencing here drew on PBMCs, taken around atezolizumab (anti-PD-L1) treatment. The receptors were gathered from a woman aged 60-75 years with urothelial cancer.

The V call is TRBV7-2, the J call TRBJ2-7; D is possibly TRBD2 (5 bases). This CDR3 region has 11 residues. Germline CDR1 is SGHTA and CDR2 is FQGNSA. V was shortened by 5 bases and J by 7 bases, with 9 bases between the two germline ends. The CDR3 DNA reads TGTGCCAGCAGCCGGACTCGAGAGCAGTACTTC. Protein sequence: CASSRTREQYF.

This clone was observed a few times. The V and J genes are TRBV12-5 and TRBJ1-1; TRBD1 matches 8 bases. This CDR3 contains 14 residues. The V gene end was trimmed by 7 bases and the J gene end by 4 bases; junction bases not matched to a gene: 8. Germline CDR1 reads LGHNT; CDR2 reads FRNRAP. CDR3: CASDLQGGGTEAFF. The CDR3 DNA is TGTGCTAGTGACTTACAGGGGGGTGGCACTGAAGCTTTCTTT.

This chain links TRBV28 with TRBJ2-7; a weak D match, TRBD2 (5 bases). This CDR3 comprises 14 residues. Germline CDR1 MDHEN, CDR2 SYDVKM. Trimming took off 6 bases at V and 1 base at J, with 13 bases between the two ends. Here the CDR3 reads CASSPLRGSYEQYF. CDR3 bases: TGTGCCAGCAGCCCCCTACGGGGTTCCTACGAGCAGTACTTC.

The chain is built from TRBV5-1 and TRBJ1-1; tentatively, D is TRBD1 (6 bases). There are 13 residues in the CDR3. Germline V CDR1 and CDR2: SGHRS, YFSETQ. V lost 6 bases to trimming and J lost 1 base, with 10 bases between them. The chain's CDR3 is CASTRQENTEAFF. CDR3 nucleotide sequence: TGCGCCAGCACCAGACAGGAGAACACTGAAGCTTTCTTT.

V usage is TRBV6-1 and J usage is TRBJ1-1; D is unclear. Trimming left V 6 bases short and J 4 bases short, with 18 bases between. CDR3 length: 15 residues. The germline V gene has CDR1 MNHNS and CDR2 SASEGT. This CDR3 is CASRTHPRFSTEAFF. CDR3 DNA: TGTGCCAGCAGAACCCACCCGAGGTTTAGCACTGAAGCTTTCTTT.

This sequence joins TRBV19 and TRBJ2-7; 7 bases align to TRBD2. Germline CDR1 LNHDA, CDR2 SQIVND (reference sequence). V gave up 3 bases and J gave up 6 bases; unmatched junction bases: 8. There are 14 residues in the CDR3. CDR3 DNA: TGTGCCAGTAGTATTAATCGACTAGCTCGCGAGCAGTACTTC. This encodes CASSINRLAREQYF.

This sequence joins TRBV6-1 and TRBJ2-1, with 8 bases identical to TRBD1. CDR3 length: 13 amino acids. V was clipped by 6 bases and J by 8 bases; unmatched bases: 6. Germline-derived CDR1 and CDR2 are MNHNS and SASEGT. This CDR3 reads CASRWTGSDEQFF. The CDR3 DNA follows: TGTGCCAGCAGATGGACAGGGTCCGATGAGCAGTTCTTC.

The chain has TRBV28 and TRBJ2-3; 11 bases match TRBD2. The CDR3 runs 16 residues. Germline V gene data show CDR1 as MDHEN and CDR2 as SYDVKM. Trimming cost V 5 bases and J 0 bases; bases outside gene matches: 4. The CDR3 DNA sequence: TGTGCCAGCAGTCCGTGGACTAGCGGGAGCACAGATACGCAGTATTTT. This translates into CASSPWTSGSTDTQYF.

The V and J genes are TRBV6-1 and TRBJ2-1; TRBD1 matches at 10 bases. V was clipped by 4 bases and J by 9 bases; unmatched bases: 6. This CDR3 has 14 amino acids. CDR1 MNHNS and CDR2 SASEGT come from the germline V gene. CDR3 nucleotides: TGTGCCAGCAGTGGGACAGGGGGGATTAGTGAGCAGTTCTTC. It codes for CASSGTGGISEQFF.

The chain recombines TRBV19 with TRBJ2-7, with 9 bases lining up with TRBD1. The CDR3 length is 15 residues. The V gene end was trimmed by 2 bases and the J gene end by 3 bases; junction bases not matched to a gene: 5. Germline V CDR1 and CDR2: LNHDA, SQIVND (reference sequence). This CDR3 is CASSILRQGVYEQYF. DNA for the CDR3: TGTGCCAGTAGTATATTGAGACAGGGGGTCTACGAGCAGTACTTC.

V usage is TRBV2 and J usage is TRBJ2-1, with 9 bases aligning to TRBD2. The CDR3 has 15 residues. J gave up 3 bases and V 7 bases, and 7 bases lay outside the gene matches. In germline, CDR1 is SNHLY, CDR2 FYNNEI. In DNA form, the CDR3 reads TGTGCCAGCACCGAAGGAGCGGGAGGCTACAATGAGCAGTTCTTC. Translation: CASTEGAGGYNEQFF.

V and J are TRBV4-3 and TRBJ2-7, with 8 bases lining up with TRBD1. This CDR3 is 15 amino acids long. Germline CDR1 is LGHNA and CDR2 is YSLEER. V dropped 0 bases and J dropped 4; count of bases not matched to a gene: 5. CDR3 sequence: CASSQDPGGLYEQYF. CDR3 sequence (DNA): TGCGCCAGCAGCCAAGATCCAGGGGGCTTGTACGAGCAGTACTTC.

The chain links TRBV5-8 to TRBJ2-1; D gene uncertain. This CDR3 has 11 amino acids. CDR1 and CDR2 (germline): SGHTS, YDEGEE. The V end was cut by 0 bases, the J end by 10 bases, with 5 bases between. This chain's CDR3 is CASSLELEQFF. The CDR3 nucleotides read TGTGCCAGCAGCTTGGAACTGGAGCAGTTCTTC.

This clone was recorded only once. The chain has TRBV19 and TRBJ1-2; 9 bases match TRBD1. Germline values: CDR1 LNHDA, CDR2 SQIVND (reference sequence). CDR3 length: 16 amino acids. The ends lost 5 bases at V and 3 bases at J; junction bases unmatched: 10. The CDR3 DNA sequence: TGTGCCAGTAGTGGGACAGGGAGCAGGGGTGACTATGGCTACACCTTC. This codes for CASSGTGSRGDYGYTF.

The J gene is TRBJ2-1, the V gene TRBV5-6; 8 nucleotides match TRBD2. Trimming cost V 2 bases and J 5 bases; bases outside gene matches: 12. The length of the CDR3 is 17 residues. Looked up from germline, CDR1 is SGHDT and CDR2 is YYEEEE. The CDR3 reads CASSFNLGAGGDNEQFF. Written as DNA, the CDR3 is TGTGCCAGCAGCTTTAATTTGGGCGCGGGAGGAGACAATGAGCAGTTCTTC.

V gene TRBV7-9 combines with J gene TRBJ1-1; D not certain. Germline V lookup: CDR1 SEHNR, CDR2 FQNEAQ (reference sequence). This CDR3 is built from 12 residues. CDR3 sequence (DNA): TGTGCGGGAGGGCGTTTGAACACTGAAGCTTTCTTT. Translation gives CAGGRLNTEAFF.

The chain carries TRBV7-8 and TRBJ2-1; 9 positions agree with TRBD1. Trimming cost V 2 bases and J 7 bases; bases outside gene matches: 15. Germline CDR1 SGHVS, CDR2 FQNEAQ. This CDR3 contains 18 residues. Here the CDR3 reads CASSLPIGRTGARNEQFF. The DNA of the CDR3 is TGTGCCAGCAGCTTACCTATAGGGCGGACAGGGGCACGAAATGAGCAGTTCTTC.